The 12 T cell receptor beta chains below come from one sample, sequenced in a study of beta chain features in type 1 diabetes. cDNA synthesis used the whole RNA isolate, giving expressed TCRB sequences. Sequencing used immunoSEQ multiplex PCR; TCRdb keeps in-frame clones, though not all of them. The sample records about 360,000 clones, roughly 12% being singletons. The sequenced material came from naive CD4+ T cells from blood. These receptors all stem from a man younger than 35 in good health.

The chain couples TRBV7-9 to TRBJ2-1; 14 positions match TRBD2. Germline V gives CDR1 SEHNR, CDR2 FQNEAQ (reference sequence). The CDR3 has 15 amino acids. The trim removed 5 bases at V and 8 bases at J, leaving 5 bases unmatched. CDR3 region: CASSQGTSGSDEQFF. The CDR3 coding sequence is TGTGCCAGCAGCCAGGGGACTAGCGGGAGTGATGAGCAGTTCTTC.

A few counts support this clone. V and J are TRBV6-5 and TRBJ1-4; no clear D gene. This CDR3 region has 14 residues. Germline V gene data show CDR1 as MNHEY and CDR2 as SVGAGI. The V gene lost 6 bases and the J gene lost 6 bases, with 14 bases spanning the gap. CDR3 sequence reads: CASSRPSADEKLFF. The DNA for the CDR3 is TGTGCCAGCAGCCGACCCTCCGCGGATGAAAAACTGTTTTTT.

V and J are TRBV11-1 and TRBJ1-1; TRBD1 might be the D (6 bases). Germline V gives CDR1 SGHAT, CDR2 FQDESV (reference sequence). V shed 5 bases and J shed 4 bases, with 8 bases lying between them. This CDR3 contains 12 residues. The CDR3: CASSRGFTEAFF. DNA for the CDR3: TGTGCCAGCAGCAGGGGGTTCACTGAAGCTTTCTTT.

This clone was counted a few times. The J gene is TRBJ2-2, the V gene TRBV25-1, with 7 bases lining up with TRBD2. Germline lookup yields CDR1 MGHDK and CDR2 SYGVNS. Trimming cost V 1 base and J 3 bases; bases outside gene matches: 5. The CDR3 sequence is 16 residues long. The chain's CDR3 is CASSELGGGDTGELFF. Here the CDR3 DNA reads TGTGCCAGCAGTGAATTGGGTGGGGGGGACACCGGGGAGCTGTTTTTT.

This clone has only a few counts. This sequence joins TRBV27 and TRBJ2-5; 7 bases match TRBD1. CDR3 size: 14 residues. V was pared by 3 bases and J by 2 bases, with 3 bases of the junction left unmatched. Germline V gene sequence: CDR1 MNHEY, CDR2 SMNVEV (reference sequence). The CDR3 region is CASSFRDRQETQYF. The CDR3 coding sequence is TGTGCCAGCAGTTTCCGGGACAGACAAGAGACCCAGTACTTC.

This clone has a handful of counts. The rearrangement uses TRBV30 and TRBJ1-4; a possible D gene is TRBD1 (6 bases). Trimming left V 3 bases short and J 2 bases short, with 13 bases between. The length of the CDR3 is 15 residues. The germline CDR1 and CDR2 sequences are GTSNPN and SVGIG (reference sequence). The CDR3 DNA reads TGTGCCTGGAGACCAGGGGTATACACTAATGAAAAACTGTTTTTT. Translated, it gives CAWRPGVYTNEKLFF. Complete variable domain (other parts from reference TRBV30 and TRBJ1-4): SQTIHQWPATLVQPVGSPLSLECTVEGTSNPNLYWYRQAAGRGLQLLFYSVGIGQISSEVPQNLSASRPQDRQFILSSKKLLLSDSGFYLCAWRPGVYTNEKLFFGSGTQLSVL.

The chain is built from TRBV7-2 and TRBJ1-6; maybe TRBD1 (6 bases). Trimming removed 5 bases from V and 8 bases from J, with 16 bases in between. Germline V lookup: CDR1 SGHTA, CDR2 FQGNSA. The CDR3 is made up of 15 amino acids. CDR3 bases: TGTGCCAGCAGCCGACAGGACAGTTACTATTCACCCCTCCACTTT. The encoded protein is CASSRQDSYYSPLHF.

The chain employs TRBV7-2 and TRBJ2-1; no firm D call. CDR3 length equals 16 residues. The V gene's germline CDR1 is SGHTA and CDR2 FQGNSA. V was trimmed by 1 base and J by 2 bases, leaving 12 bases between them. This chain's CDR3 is CASSLVLAVPYNEQFF. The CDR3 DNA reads TGTGCCAGCAGCTTAGTTCTGGCGGTCCCCTACAATGAGCAGTTCTTC. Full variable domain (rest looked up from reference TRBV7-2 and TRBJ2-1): GAGVSQSPSNKVTEKGKDVELRCDPISGHTALYWYRQSLGQGLEFLIYFQGNSAPDKSGLPSDRFSAERTGGSVSTLTIQRTQQEDSAVYLCASSLVLAVPYNEQFFGPGTRLTVL.

The CDR3, as DNA: TGTGCCAGCAGCTTGGGTCTCTCTCCCTACAATGAGCAGTTCTTC. Amino acid sequence: CASSLGLSPYNEQFF. This chain joins TRBV5-6 and TRBJ2-1; D unclear. V dropped 0 bases and J dropped 2 bases, with 9 bases sitting between them. Germline V gives CDR1 SGHDT, CDR2 YYEEEE. The length of the CDR3 is 15 residues.

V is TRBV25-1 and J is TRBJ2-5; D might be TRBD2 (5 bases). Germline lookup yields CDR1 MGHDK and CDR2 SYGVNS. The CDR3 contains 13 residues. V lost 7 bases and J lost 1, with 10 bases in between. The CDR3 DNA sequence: TGTGCCAGCAAAGAGACTATCCAAGAGACCCAGTACTTC. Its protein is CASKETIQETQYF.

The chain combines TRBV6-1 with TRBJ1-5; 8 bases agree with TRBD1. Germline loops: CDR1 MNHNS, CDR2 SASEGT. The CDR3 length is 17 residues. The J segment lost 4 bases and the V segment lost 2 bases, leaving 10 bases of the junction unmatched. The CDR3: CASSERRGQAINQPQHF. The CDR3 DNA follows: TGTGCCAGCAGTGAACGGAGGGGACAGGCGATAAATCAGCCCCAGCATTTT.

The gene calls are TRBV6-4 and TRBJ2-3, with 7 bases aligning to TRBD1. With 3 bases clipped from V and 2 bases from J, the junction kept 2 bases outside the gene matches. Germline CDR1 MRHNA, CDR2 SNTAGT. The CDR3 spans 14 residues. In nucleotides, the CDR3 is TGTGCCAGCAGTGAACAGGGGTACACAGATACGCAGTATTTT. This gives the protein CASSEQGYTDTQYF.